The sample holds many counts of the clone carrying this TCR beta chain. This entry belongs to a study of Graves' ophthalmopathy and Graves' hyperthyroidism. The study amplified TCR beta CDR3 regions using RNA transcripts. Investigators did first-round RT-PCR with HTBI primers, then second-round multiplex PCR. TCRdb re-called the multiplex PCR reads through MiXCR, storing one row per CDR3 protein. The table includes 300,000 to 400,000 distinct CDR3 sequences, 15% to 20% detected once. The CDR3 extends over 13 amino acids. The trim removed 3 bases at V and 1 base at J, leaving 2 bases unmatched. Germline values: CDR1 GTSNPN, CDR2 SVGIG (reference sequence).

The receptor was derived from an adult man with Graves' ophthalmopathy. This rearrangement joins TRBV30 to TRBJ1-1, with 7 bases lining up with TRBD1. Sequenced: peripheral blood. The CDR3 bases are TGTGCCTGGAGCCACAGGGGGAACACTGAAGCTTTCTTT. The encoded protein is CAWSHRGNTEAFF. Full variable domain (rest looked up from reference TRBV30 and TRBJ1-1): SQTIHQWPATLVQPVGSPLSLECTVEGTSNPNLYWYRQAAGRGLQLLFYSVGIGQISSEVPQNLSASRPQDRQFILSSKKLLLSDSGFYLCAWSHRGNTEAFFGQGTRLTVV.